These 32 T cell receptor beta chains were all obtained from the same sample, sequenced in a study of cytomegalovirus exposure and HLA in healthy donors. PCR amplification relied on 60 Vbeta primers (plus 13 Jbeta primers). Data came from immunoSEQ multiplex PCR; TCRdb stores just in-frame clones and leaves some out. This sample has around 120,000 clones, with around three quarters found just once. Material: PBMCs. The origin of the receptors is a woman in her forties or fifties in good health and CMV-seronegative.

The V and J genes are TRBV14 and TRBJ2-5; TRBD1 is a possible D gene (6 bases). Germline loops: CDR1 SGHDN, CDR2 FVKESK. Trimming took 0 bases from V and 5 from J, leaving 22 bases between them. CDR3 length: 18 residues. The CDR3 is CASSQEGDTSFGAETQYF. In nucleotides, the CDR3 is TGTGCCAGCAGCCAAGAAGGGGACACATCTTTCGGTGCCGAGACCCAGTACTTC.

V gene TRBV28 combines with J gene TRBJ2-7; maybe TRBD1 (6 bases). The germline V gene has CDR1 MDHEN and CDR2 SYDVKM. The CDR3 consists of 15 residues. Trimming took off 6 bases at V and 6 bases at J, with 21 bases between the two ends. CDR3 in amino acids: CASRNLNRVSGEQYF. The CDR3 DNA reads TGTGCCAGCAGGAATCTAAACAGGGTATCTGGCGAGCAGTACTTC.

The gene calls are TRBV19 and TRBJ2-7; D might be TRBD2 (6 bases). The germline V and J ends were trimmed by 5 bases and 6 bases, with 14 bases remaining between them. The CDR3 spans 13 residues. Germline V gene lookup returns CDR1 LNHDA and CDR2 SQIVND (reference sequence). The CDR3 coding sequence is TGTGCCAGTAGTCTCTATGGACTAACCGAGCAGTACTTC. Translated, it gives CASSLYGLTEQYF.

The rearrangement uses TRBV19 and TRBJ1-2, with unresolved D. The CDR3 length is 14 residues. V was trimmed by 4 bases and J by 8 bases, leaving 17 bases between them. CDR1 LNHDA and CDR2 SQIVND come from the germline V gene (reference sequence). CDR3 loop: CASSSPVLGSGYTF. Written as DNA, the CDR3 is TGTGCCAGTAGTAGCCCCGTACTTGGGAGCGGCTACACCTTC.

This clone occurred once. CDR3 DNA sequence: TGTGCCAGCGAAGACAGGGCAAACACTGAAGCTTTCTTT. Amino acid sequence: CASEDRANTEAFF. V is TRBV19 and J is TRBJ1-1; TRBD1 aligns across 7 bases. This CDR3 region has 13 residues. V lost 9 bases to trimming and J lost 2 bases; unmatched junction nucleotides: 6. Germline CDR1 is LNHDA and CDR2 is SQIVND (reference sequence). Drawing the rest from reference TRBV19 and TRBJ1-1, the complete variable domain is DGGITQSPKYLFRKEGQNVTLSCEQNLNHDAMYWYRQDPGQGLRLIYYSQIVNDFQKGDIAEGYSVSREKKESFPLTVTSAQKNPTAFYLCASEDRANTEAFFGQGTRLTVV.

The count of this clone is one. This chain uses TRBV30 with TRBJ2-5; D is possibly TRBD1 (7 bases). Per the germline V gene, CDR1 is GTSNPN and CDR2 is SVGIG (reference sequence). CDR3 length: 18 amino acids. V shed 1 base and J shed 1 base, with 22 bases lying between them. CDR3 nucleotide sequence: TGTGCCTGGAGTGACAGCCGGAGGGGGCCAAGTTTCCAAGAGACCCAGTACTTC. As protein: CAWSDSRRGPSFQETQYF.

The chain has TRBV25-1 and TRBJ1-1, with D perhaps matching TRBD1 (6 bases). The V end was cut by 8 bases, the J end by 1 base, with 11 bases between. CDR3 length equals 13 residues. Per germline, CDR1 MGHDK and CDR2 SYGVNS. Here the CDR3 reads CASHRAGNTEAFF. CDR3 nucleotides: TGTGCCAGCCACAGGGCGGGGAACACTGAAGCTTTCTTT.

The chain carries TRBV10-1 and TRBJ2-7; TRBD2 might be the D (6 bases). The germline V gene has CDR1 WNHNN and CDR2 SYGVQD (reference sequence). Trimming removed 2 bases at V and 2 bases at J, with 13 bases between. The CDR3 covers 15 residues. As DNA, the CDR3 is TGCGCCAGCAGTGAGAACTGGCGGGACCCCTACGAGCAGTACTTC. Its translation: CASSENWRDPYEQYF.

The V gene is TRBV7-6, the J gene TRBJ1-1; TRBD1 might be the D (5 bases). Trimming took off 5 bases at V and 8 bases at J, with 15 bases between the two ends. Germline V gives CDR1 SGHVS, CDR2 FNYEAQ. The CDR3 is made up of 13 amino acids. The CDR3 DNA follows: TGTGCCAGCAGCAACCAACGGGGGGGGGAAGCTTTCTTT. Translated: CASSNQRGGEAFF.

CDR3 region: CSVVWGPGQPQHF. CDR3 DNA: TGCAGCGTTGTATGGGGTCCGGGGCAGCCCCAGCATTTT. The J gene is TRBJ1-5, the V gene TRBV29-1; no firm D call. This CDR3 contains 13 residues. Germline loops: CDR1 SQVTM, CDR2 ANQGSEA. Between the trimmed V and J ends, which lost 4 bases and 7 bases, there was a span of 14 bases.

CDR3 sequence (DNA): TGTGCCAGCAGCAAAGCTTCAGGACAGGGGATCACCCACGAGCAGTACGTC. The encoded protein is CASSKASGQGITHEQYV. The chain carries TRBV21-1 and TRBJ2-7; the DNA was not compared with TRBD1, the D call given in the table. TRBV21-1 is flagged as a pseudogene. The CDR3 is 17 residues long.

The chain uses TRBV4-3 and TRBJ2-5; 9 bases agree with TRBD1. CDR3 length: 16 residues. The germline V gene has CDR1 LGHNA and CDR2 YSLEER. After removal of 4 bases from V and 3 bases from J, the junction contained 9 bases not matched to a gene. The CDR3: CASSLTWDRVKETQYF. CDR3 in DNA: TGCGCCAGCAGCCTCACCTGGGACAGGGTTAAAGAGACCCAGTACTTC.

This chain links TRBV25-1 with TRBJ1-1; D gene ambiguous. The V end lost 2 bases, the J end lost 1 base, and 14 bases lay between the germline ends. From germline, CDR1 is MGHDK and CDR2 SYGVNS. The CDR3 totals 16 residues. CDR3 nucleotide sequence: TGTGCCAGCAGTGAAGGTTTGTACGACTGGAACACTGAAGCTTTCTTT. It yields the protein CASSEGLYDWNTEAFF.

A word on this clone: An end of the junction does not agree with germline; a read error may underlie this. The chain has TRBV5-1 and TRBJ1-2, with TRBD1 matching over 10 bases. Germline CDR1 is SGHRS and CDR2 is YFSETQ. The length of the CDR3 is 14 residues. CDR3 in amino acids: CASSLGGTGDGYPF. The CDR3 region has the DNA TGCGCCAGCAGCTTGGGCGGGACAGGGGATGGCTACCCCTTC.

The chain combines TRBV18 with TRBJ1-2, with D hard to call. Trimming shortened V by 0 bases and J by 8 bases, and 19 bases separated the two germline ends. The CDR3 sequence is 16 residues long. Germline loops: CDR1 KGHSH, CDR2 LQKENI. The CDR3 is CASSPPSRVLGSGYTF. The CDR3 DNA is TGTGCCAGCTCACCACCGAGTAGGGTTCTTGGGAGCGGCTACACCTTC.

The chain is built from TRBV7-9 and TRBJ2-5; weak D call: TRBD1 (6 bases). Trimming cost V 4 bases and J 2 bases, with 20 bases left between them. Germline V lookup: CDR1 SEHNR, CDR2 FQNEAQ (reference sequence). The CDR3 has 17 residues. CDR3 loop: CASSSTHQGHVQETQYF. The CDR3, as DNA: TGTGCCAGCAGCTCTACCCATCAGGGACACGTACAAGAGACCCAGTACTTC.

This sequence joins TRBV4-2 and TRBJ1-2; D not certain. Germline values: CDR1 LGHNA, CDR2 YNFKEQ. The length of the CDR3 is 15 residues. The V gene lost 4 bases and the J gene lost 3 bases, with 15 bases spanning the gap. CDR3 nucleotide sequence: TGTGCCAGCAGCCTCCGGGAAGAGGGAGACTATGGCTACACCTTC. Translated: CASSLREEGDYGYTF.

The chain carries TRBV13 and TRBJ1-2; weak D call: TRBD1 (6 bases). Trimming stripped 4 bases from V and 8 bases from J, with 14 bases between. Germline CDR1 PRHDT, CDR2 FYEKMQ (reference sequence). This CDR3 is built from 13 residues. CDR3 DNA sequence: TGTGCCAGCAGCTCCCACAGGGCTGAAGGCTACACCTTC. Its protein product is CASSSHRAEGYTF.

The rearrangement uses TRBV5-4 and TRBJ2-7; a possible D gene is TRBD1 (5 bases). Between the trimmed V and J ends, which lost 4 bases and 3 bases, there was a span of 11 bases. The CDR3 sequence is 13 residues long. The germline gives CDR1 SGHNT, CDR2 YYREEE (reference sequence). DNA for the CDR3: TGTGCCAGCAGCCGACAGTCGGGCTACGAGCAGTACTTC. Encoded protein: CASSRQSGYEQYF.

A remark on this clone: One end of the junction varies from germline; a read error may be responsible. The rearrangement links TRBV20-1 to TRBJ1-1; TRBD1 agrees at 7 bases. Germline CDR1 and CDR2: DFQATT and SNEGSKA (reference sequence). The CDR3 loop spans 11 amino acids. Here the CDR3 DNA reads TGCAGTGGACAGGGTAACATTGAAGCTTTCTTT. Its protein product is CSGQGNIEAFF.

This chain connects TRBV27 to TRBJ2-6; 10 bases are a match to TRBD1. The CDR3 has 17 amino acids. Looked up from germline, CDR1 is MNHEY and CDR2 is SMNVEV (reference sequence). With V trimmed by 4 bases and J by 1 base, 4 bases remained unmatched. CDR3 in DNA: TGTGCCAGCAGTTCCGACAGGGGGCAGTCTGGGGCCAACGTCCTGACTTTC. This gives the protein CASSSDRGQSGANVLTF.

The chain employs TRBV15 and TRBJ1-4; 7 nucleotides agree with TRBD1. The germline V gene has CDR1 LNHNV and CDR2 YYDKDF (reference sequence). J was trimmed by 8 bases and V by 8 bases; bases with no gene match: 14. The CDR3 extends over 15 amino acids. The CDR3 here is CATALTQGEMEKLFF. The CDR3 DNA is TGTGCCACCGCCCTAACTCAGGGGGAAATGGAAAAACTGTTTTTT.

CDR3 in DNA: TGTGCCAGCAGCGTAGGCAACCTTAGCTCTGGGGCCAACGTCCTGACTTTC. It encodes CASSVGNLSSGANVLTF. The chain uses TRBV9 and TRBJ2-6; D gene ambiguous. There are 17 residues in the CDR3. The V and J ends lost 0 bases and 0 bases respectively, with 10 bases between them. Germline lookup yields CDR1 SGDLS and CDR2 YYNGEE.

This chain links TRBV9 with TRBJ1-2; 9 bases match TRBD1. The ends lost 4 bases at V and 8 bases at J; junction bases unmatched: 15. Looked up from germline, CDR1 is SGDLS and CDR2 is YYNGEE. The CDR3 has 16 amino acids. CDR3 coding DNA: TGTGCCAGCAGCACAGGACAGGGGCTCTTTTCCGGGGGCTACACCTTC. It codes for CASSTGQGLFSGGYTF.

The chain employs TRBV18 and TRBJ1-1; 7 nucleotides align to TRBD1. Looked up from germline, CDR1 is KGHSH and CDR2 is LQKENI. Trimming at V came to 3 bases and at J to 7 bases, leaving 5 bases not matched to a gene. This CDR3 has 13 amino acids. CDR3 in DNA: TGTGCCAGCTCACCTGGACAGGTCCATGAAGCTTTCTTT. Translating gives CASSPGQVHEAFF.

The CDR3 DNA follows: TGTGCCAGCAGTTTATGGGGCTACGCAGATACGCAGTATTTT. It codes for CASSLWGYADTQYF. The gene calls are TRBV27 and TRBJ2-3; weak D call: TRBD1 (5 bases). The V and J ends lost 1 base and 4 bases respectively, with 9 bases between them. CDR3 length: 14 amino acids. Per the germline V gene, CDR1 is MNHEY and CDR2 is SMNVEV (reference sequence).

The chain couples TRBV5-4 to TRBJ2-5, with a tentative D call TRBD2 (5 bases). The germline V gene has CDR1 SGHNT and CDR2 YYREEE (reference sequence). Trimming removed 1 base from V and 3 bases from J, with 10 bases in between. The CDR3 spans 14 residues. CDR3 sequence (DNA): TGTGCCAGCAGCTTGTCGCTGGGAGAAGAGACCCAGTACTTC. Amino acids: CASSLSLGEETQYF. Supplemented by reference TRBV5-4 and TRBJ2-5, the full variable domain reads ETGVTQSPTHLIKTRGQQVTLRCSSQSGHNTVSWYQQALGQGPQFIFQYYREEENGRGNFPPRFSGLQFPNYSSELNVNALELDDSALYLCASSLSLGEETQYFGPGTRLLVL.

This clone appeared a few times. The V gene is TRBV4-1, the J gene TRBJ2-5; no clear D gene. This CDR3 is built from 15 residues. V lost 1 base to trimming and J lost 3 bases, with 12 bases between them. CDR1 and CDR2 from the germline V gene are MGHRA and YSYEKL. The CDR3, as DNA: TGCGCCAGCAGCCAAGTGGCACTCAGGAAAGAGACCCAGTACTTC. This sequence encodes CASSQVALRKETQYF.

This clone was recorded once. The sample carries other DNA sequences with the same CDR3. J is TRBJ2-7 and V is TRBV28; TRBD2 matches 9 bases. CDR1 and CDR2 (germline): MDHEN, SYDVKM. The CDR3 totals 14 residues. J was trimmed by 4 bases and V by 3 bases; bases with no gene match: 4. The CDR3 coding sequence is TGTGCCAGCAGTTTGGCGGGAGGGCCTTACGAGCAGTACTTC. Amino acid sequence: CASSLAGGPYEQYF.

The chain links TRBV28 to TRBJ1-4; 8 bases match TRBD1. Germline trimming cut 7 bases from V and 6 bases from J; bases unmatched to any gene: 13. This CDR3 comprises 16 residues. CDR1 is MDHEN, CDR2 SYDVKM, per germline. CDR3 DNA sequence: TGTGCCAGCACCCCCGGTCCCAGGGGGCGCTATGAAAAACTGTTTTTT. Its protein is CASTPGPRGRYEKLFF.

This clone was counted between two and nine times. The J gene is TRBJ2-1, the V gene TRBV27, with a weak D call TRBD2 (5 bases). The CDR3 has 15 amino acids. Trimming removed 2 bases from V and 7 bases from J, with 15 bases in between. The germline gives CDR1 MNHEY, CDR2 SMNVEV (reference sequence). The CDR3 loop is CASSLLGETLNEQFF. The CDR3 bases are TGTGCCAGCAGTTTACTCGGGGAGACCTTGAATGAGCAGTTCTTC.

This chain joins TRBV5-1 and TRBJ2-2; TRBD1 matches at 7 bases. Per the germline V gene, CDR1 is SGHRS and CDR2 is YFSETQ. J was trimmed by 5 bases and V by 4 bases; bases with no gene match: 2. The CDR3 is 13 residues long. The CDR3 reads CASSTGVTGELFF. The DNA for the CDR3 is TGCGCCAGCAGCACAGGGGTAACCGGGGAGCTGTTTTTT. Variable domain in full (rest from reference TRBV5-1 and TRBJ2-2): KAGVTQTPRYLIKTRGQQVTLSCSPISGHRSVSWYQQTPGQGLQFLFEYFSETQRNKGNFPGRFSGRQFSNSRSEMNVSTLELGDSALYLCASSTGVTGELFFGEGSRLTVL.